This TCR beta chain was captured by sequencing in a study of blood T cell repertoires in COVID-19. As for the study in general: Some COVID-19 samples were acute and others convalescent; all came from the United States, Italy and Spain. Sources were T cells, B-cell-depleted T cells, or PBMCs; the material itself was cDNA or gDNA.

Germline CDR1 reads LGHDT; CDR2 reads YNNKEL (reference sequence). The CDR3 loop spans 15 amino acids. The V end lost 1 base, the J end lost 2 bases, and 9 bases lay between the germline ends. Original processing methods: The authors estimated nucleated cell counts from reference gene primer amplification. The table came from immunoSEQ multiplex PCR; TCRdb's copy has only in-frame clones and leaves some out. That table gives V, J and clone size, and the DNA gave D and trimming. The data contain roughly 280,000 clones, around 86% of them singletons. This chain joins TRBV3-1 (or the pseudogene TRBV3-2) and TRBJ1-5, with a possible D match to TRBD1 (5 bases). The clonotype comes from a man aged 45 to 65 with acute or convalescent COVID-19. The sample consisted of peripheral blood. The chain's CDR3 is CASSQGTGRNQPQHF. The DNA for the CDR3 is TGTGCCAGCAGCCAAGGAACAGGACGCAATCAGCCCCAGCATTTT.